A selection of T cell receptor beta chains follows, all from one sample in a study of cytomegalovirus exposure and HLA in healthy donors. Method: immunoSEQ multiplex PCR; TCRdb's copy keeps in-frame clones and lacks some. The sample holds fewer than 250,000 clones, roughly 89% seen once. The material sequenced was PBMCs. The receptors shown here come from a young man in good health and CMV-seronegative. Each CDR3 is given without its conserved first and last residue. Each record gives: clone size, J gene, V gene, D gene, CDR3 protein. The D gene is left open where the match is weak. Not all rows give a size; the values are once, few, many and, for expanded clones, a class.

clone_size: .
j_call: TRBJ1-1
v_call: TRBV5-4
d_call: .
cdr3_aa: ASSLETRRGTEAF

clone_size: .
j_call: TRBJ2-3
v_call: TRBV28
d_call: .
cdr3_aa: ASSSQYTQY

clone_size: .
j_call: TRBJ2-7
v_call: TRBV5-6
d_call: .
cdr3_aa: ASSLGGPYEQY

clone_size: .
j_call: TRBJ1-1
v_call: TRBV4-3
d_call: .
cdr3_aa: ASSQKMADSGIEAF

clone_size: .
j_call: TRBJ1-6
v_call: TRBV4-2
d_call: .
cdr3_aa: ASSQQQDRPLH

clone_size: .
j_call: TRBJ1-6
v_call: TRBV28
d_call: .
cdr3_aa: ASRRLYNSPLH

clone_size: .
j_call: TRBJ2-3
v_call: TRBV18
d_call: TRBD2
cdr3_aa: ASSPTSGRAPGTDTQY

clone_size: .
j_call: TRBJ2-2
v_call: TRBV19
d_call: .
cdr3_aa: ASSIQGRTGELF

clone_size: .
j_call: TRBJ1-2
v_call: TRBV28
d_call: .
cdr3_aa: ASRDTLSYGYT

clone_size: few
j_call: TRBJ2-6
v_call: TRBV11-2
d_call: .
cdr3_aa: ASSGGSGANVLT

clone_size: .
j_call: TRBJ2-1
v_call: TRBV28
d_call: .
cdr3_aa: ASTLADRQF

clone_size: .
j_call: TRBJ2-7
v_call: TRBV11-3
d_call: TRBD2
cdr3_aa: ASSVPGLGYEQY

clone_size: .
j_call: TRBJ2-2
v_call: TRBV30
d_call: TRBD2
cdr3_aa: AWKQGTSGMSGELF

clone_size: .
j_call: TRBJ2-7
v_call: TRBV6-6
d_call: TRBD2
cdr3_aa: ASSYSGGGSSYEQY

clone_size: once
j_call: TRBJ2-3
v_call: TRBV27
d_call: .
cdr3_aa: ASGGLFSTDTQY

clone_size: .
j_call: TRBJ2-7
v_call: TRBV2
d_call: TRBD2
cdr3_aa: ASRSGGVPYEQY

clone_size: few
j_call: TRBJ1-1
v_call: TRBV29-1
d_call: .
cdr3_aa: SVEWGVEAF

clone_size: .
j_call: TRBJ1-5
v_call: TRBV27
d_call: TRBD1
cdr3_aa: ASAPGQGVIQPQH

clone_size: .
j_call: TRBJ1-2
v_call: TRBV28
d_call: .
cdr3_aa: ASETNQGSMYGYT

clone_size: .
j_call: TRBJ2-5
v_call: TRBV5-4
d_call: .
cdr3_aa: ASSYNQETQY

clone_size: .
j_call: TRBJ2-5
v_call: TRBV5-6
d_call: TRBD2
cdr3_aa: ASSDTSGRAGGETQY

clone_size: .
j_call: TRBJ1-2
v_call: TRBV9
d_call: .
cdr3_aa: ASSAQGGSGYT

clone_size: .
j_call: TRBJ2-3
v_call: TRBV28
d_call: .
cdr3_aa: ASSFWKGNTDTQY

clone_size: few
j_call: TRBJ1-2
v_call: TRBV5-4
d_call: .
cdr3_aa: ASSLEGPNYGYT

clone_size: .
j_call: TRBJ1-1
v_call: TRBV5-1
d_call: .
cdr3_aa: ASSLVPGMITEAF

clone_size: .
j_call: TRBJ2-3
v_call: TRBV29-1
d_call: .
cdr3_aa: SSTGQSRTDTQY

clone_size: once
j_call: TRBJ1-4
v_call: TRBV15
d_call: .
cdr3_aa: ATSRDRGSTNEKLF

clone_size: .
j_call: TRBJ1-5
v_call: TRBV28
d_call: TRBD1
cdr3_aa: ASSLNRGSDQPQH

clone_size: .
j_call: TRBJ2-7
v_call: TRBV11-2
d_call: .
cdr3_aa: ASSLSDSFSYEQY

clone_size: .
j_call: TRBJ2-6
v_call: TRBV5-6
d_call: .
cdr3_aa: ASSRTGANVLT

clone_size: .
j_call: TRBJ1-4
v_call: TRBV30
d_call: .
cdr3_aa: AWSVNVGEKLF

clone_size: once
j_call: TRBJ2-1
v_call: TRBV2
d_call: TRBD2
cdr3_aa: ASLGTSGINEQF